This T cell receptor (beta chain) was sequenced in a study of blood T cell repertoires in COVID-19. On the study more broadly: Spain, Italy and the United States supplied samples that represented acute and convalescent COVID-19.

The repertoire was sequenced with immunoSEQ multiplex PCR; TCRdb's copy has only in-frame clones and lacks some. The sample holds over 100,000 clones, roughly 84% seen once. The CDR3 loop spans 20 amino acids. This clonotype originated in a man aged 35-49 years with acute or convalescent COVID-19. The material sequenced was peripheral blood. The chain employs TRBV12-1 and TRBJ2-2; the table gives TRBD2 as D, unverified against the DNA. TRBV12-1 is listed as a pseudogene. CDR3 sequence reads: CASSCLLVASGRENTGELFF. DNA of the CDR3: TGTGCCAGCAGCTGCTTATTGGTGGCTAGCGGGAGGGAGAACACCGGGGAGCTGTTTTTT.